The entry that follows covers one T cell receptor (beta chain) sequence. The sample belongs to a study of T-cell reconstitution after alpha-beta-depleted transplantation in children. The CDR3 extends over 15 amino acids. CDR1 is SNHLY, CDR2 FYNNEI, per germline. With 4 bases clipped from V and 6 bases from J, the junction kept 6 bases outside the gene matches. Using unique molecular identifiers, the investigators prepared the TCRbeta library. TCRdb itself ran the PCR reads through MiXCR, one entry per CDR3 protein. The repertoire consists of some 490,000 distinct CDR3 sequences, with approximately 12% occurring once and the leading ten covering 5% to 6%.

This TCR was recovered from a human donor who donated a stem cell graft to a child with combined immunodeficiency. The sequencing here drew on PBMCs from the stem cell graft donor, taken from the stem cell graft. The genes are TRBV2 and TRBJ1-4; 9 bases are a match to TRBD1. Written as DNA, the CDR3 is TGTGCCAGCAGTGGAATCAGGACAGGGGATGAAAAACTGTTTTTT. Translating gives CASSGIRTGDEKLFF.